Following are 20 T cell receptor beta chains from one sample sequenced in a study of cytomegalovirus exposure and HLA in healthy donors. Method: immunoSEQ multiplex PCR; TCRdb's copy keeps in-frame clones and lacks some. The data hold about 250,000 clones, with less than 90% observed a single time. Source material: PBMCs. These receptors all stem from a young man in good health and CMV-seropositive.

This clone was recorded once. The chain carries TRBV14 and TRBJ2-7; D is perhaps TRBD1 or TRBD2 (6 bases each). V gave up 6 bases and J gave up 2 bases, with 17 bases separating them. Germline CDR1 reads SGHDN; CDR2 reads FVKESK. This CDR3 has 15 amino acids. CDR3 sequence (DNA): TGTGCCAGCAGTCCCACGCAGGGGAGGACCTACGAGCAGTACTTC. Translating gives CASSPTQGRTYEQYF. Based on the CDR3 plus reference TRBV14 and TRBJ2-7, the full variable domain is EAGVTQFPSHSVIEKGQTVTLRCDPISGHDNLYWYRRVMGKEIKFLLHFVKESKQDESGMPNNRFLAERTGGTYSTLKVQPAELEDSGVYFCASSPTQGRTYEQYFGPGTRLTVT.

This chain links TRBV30 with TRBJ1-2; D perhaps matches TRBD1 (6 bases). The CDR3 consists of 13 residues. Germline V gives CDR1 GTSNPN, CDR2 SVGIG (reference sequence). The germline V and J ends were trimmed by 0 bases and 7 bases, with 12 bases remaining between them. CDR3 loop: CAWSVRGLSGYTF. The CDR3 DNA follows: TGTGCCTGGAGTGTAAGGGGGTTAAGTGGCTACACCTTC.

The chain joins TRBV30 to TRBJ1-4; 10 bases agree with TRBD1. Trimming removed 5 bases from V and 8 bases from J; junction bases left unmatched: 8. Germline assignment: CDR1 GTSNPN and CDR2 SVGIG (reference sequence). The CDR3 covers 14 residues. The DNA for the CDR3 is TGTGCCTGGTCCCGACAGGGGGCCCGGGAAAAACTGTTTTTT. This codes for CAWSRQGAREKLFF. The full variable domain, its missing parts supplied by reference TRBV30 and TRBJ1-4, is SQTIHQWPATLVQPVGSPLSLECTVEGTSNPNLYWYRQAAGRGLQLLFYSVGIGQISSEVPQNLSASRPQDRQFILSSKKLLLSDSGFYLCAWSRQGAREKLFFGSGTQLSVL.

This chain uses TRBV28 with TRBJ1-1; a weak D match, TRBD1 (6 bases). CDR3 length: 17 residues. CDR1 and CDR2 from the germline V gene are MDHEN and SYDVKM. V lost 7 bases to trimming and J lost 1 base, with 22 bases between them. Written as DNA, the CDR3 is TGTGCCAGCACAGCCTTGGGCAGGGGAGGGTCGAACACTGAAGCTTTCTTT. It encodes CASTALGRGGSNTEAFF.

The V call is TRBV2, the J call TRBJ2-7; 7 nucleotides match TRBD1. V lost 3 bases to trimming and J lost 6 bases; unmatched junction nucleotides: 8. CDR1 is SNHLY, CDR2 FYNNEI, per germline. The CDR3 consists of 14 residues. The CDR3 reads CASSEGQRALEQYF. The DNA for the CDR3 is TGTGCCAGCAGTGAGGGACAGAGGGCCCTCGAGCAGTACTTC.

The V and J genes are TRBV5-6 and TRBJ2-5; the D is unclear. This CDR3 is built from 14 residues. V lost 6 bases to trimming and J lost 1 base, with 13 bases between them. Per the germline V gene, CDR1 is SGHDT and CDR2 is YYEEEE. CDR3 loop: CASTYPQSQETQYF. Written as DNA, the CDR3 is TGTGCCAGCACCTACCCGCAGAGCCAAGAGACCCAGTACTTC.

The chain recombines TRBV5-1 with TRBJ2-3; 8 bases are a match to TRBD2. The CDR3 runs 16 residues. V dropped 0 bases and J dropped 0; count of bases not matched to a gene: 3. Germline V gene sequence: CDR1 SGHRS, CDR2 YFSETQ. The chain's CDR3 is CASSLGASGSTDTQYF. The CDR3 DNA reads as TGCGCCAGCAGCTTGGGGGCTAGCGGGAGCACAGATACGCAGTATTTT.

The chain has TRBV27 and TRBJ2-7, with D uncertain. The germline V gene encodes CDR1 MNHEY and CDR2 SMNVEV (reference sequence). Trimming took 2 bases from V and 6 from J, leaving 14 bases between them. The CDR3 spans 14 residues. The CDR3 nucleotides are TGTGCCAGCAGTTTAGGGCCGGTGAGTGGCGAGCAGTACTTC. It is translated as CASSLGPVSGEQYF.

The CDR3 sequence: CATQLGQGLYNEQFF. The CDR3, as DNA: TGTGCCACTCAATTGGGACAGGGGTTGTACAATGAGCAGTTCTTC. This rearrangement joins TRBV19 to TRBJ2-1, with 10 positions matching TRBD1. The J segment lost 4 bases and the V segment lost 10 bases, leaving 10 bases of the junction unmatched. CDR3 length: 15 amino acids. Per germline, CDR1 LNHDA and CDR2 SQIVND (reference sequence).

This clone showed up just a few times. This sequence joins TRBV18 and TRBJ2-7, with D unclear. In germline, CDR1 is KGHSH, CDR2 LQKENI. The CDR3 contains 13 residues. The V and J ends lost 0 bases and 0 bases respectively, with 3 bases between them. The CDR3 nucleotides are TGTGCCAGCTCACCACCCGCCTCCTACGAGCAGTACTTC. Translated: CASSPPASYEQYF.

The chain combines TRBV4-2 with TRBJ2-5, with 14 nucleotides matching TRBD2. The CDR3 totals 17 residues. Per germline, CDR1 LGHNA and CDR2 YNFKEQ. With V trimmed by 4 bases and J by 3 bases, 7 bases remained unmatched. CDR3 protein: CASSPQPGLAGEETQYF. CDR3 coding DNA: TGTGCCAGCAGCCCCCAGCCGGGACTAGCGGGAGAAGAGACCCAGTACTTC.

The chain carries TRBV27 and TRBJ2-7, with 8 bases aligning to TRBD2. This CDR3 is 13 amino acids long. J lost 4 bases, V lost 4 bases, and 3 bases had no gene match. The germline V gene has CDR1 MNHEY and CDR2 SMNVEV (reference sequence). The CDR3 loop is CASSSTGGYEQYF. DNA of the CDR3: TGTGCCAGCAGTTCAACGGGAGGGTACGAGCAGTACTTC.

V usage is TRBV7-2 and J usage is TRBJ2-7; TRBD2 matches 9 bases. Trimming at V came to 6 bases and at J to 1 base, leaving 7 bases not matched to a gene. Germline V gene sequence: CDR1 SGHTA, CDR2 FQGNSA. There are 15 residues in the CDR3. This CDR3 is CASSYLAGSSYEQYF. CDR3 nucleotide sequence: TGTGCCAGCAGTTACCTAGCGGGATCGTCCTACGAGCAGTACTTC.

The chain combines TRBV11-3 with TRBJ2-1; D gene uncertain. The V end lost 2 bases, the J end lost 4 bases, and 12 bases lay between the germline ends. This CDR3 region has 15 residues. Per germline, CDR1 SGHNT and CDR2 YENEEA. CDR3 sequence reads: CASSLKDGGYNEQFF. For the CDR3, the DNA is TGTGCCAGCAGCTTAAAAGACGGTGGTTACAATGAGCAGTTCTTC.

The sample holds one count of this clone. J is TRBJ2-7 and V is TRBV5-4; either TRBD1 or TRBD2 may fit D (5 bases each). This CDR3 spans 13 amino acids. Trimming stripped 4 bases from V and 7 bases from J, with 15 bases between. Per the germline V gene, CDR1 is SGHNT and CDR2 is YYREEE (reference sequence). The CDR3 sequence is CASSPGTVQEQYF. CDR3 bases: TGTGCCAGCAGCCCCGGGACGGTCCAGGAGCAGTACTTC.

The rearrangement joins TRBV7-2 to TRBJ2-7; no firm D call. Trimming removed 2 bases at V and 3 bases at J, with 8 bases between. Per germline, CDR1 SGHTA and CDR2 FQGNSA. This CDR3 has 13 residues. CDR3 in DNA: TGTGCCAGCAGCTTATTTAGTGACTACGAGCAGTACTTC. Amino acid sequence: CASSLFSDYEQYF.

The chain is built from TRBV10-1 and TRBJ2-7, with TRBD2 matching over 8 bases. With V trimmed by 3 bases and J by 7 bases, 11 bases remained unmatched. Germline loops: CDR1 WNHNN, CDR2 SYGVQD (reference sequence). The CDR3 contains 15 residues. The CDR3 here is CASSDNREGRREQYF. The CDR3 bases are TGCGCCAGCAGTGATAACCGGGAGGGCAGGAGGGAGCAGTACTTC.

The V gene is TRBV19, the J gene TRBJ2-2; 11 nucleotides line up with TRBD1. From germline, CDR1 is LNHDA and CDR2 SQIVND (reference sequence). Trimming at V came to 3 bases and at J to 8 bases, leaving 8 bases not matched to a gene. The CDR3 covers 16 residues. The DNA for the CDR3 is TGTGCCAGTAGTATTGCCGGGACAGGGGGAAGAGGGGAGCTGTTTTTT. Translation gives CASSIAGTGGRGELFF.

V and J are TRBV6-5 and TRBJ2-7, with 10 bases identical to TRBD2. Germline CDR1 and CDR2: MNHEY and SVGAGI. The CDR3 has 15 amino acids. J gave up 2 bases and V 1 base, and 2 bases lay outside the gene matches. CDR3 in DNA: TGTGCCAGCAGTTACTGGACTAGCGGTACCTACGAGCAGTACTTC. Amino acids: CASSYWTSGTYEQYF.

This clone was detected only once. The chain links TRBV2 to TRBJ2-2, with 10 positions matching TRBD2. CDR3 length: 17 amino acids. The V gene's germline CDR1 is SNHLY and CDR2 FYNNEI. The junction had 10 bases not matched to a gene; V was cut back by 3 bases and J by 6 bases. The CDR3 sequence: CASSEGLSAGGPGELFF. CDR3 DNA: TGTGCCAGCAGTGAGGGTCTTTCAGCGGGAGGGCCCGGGGAGCTGTTTTTT.